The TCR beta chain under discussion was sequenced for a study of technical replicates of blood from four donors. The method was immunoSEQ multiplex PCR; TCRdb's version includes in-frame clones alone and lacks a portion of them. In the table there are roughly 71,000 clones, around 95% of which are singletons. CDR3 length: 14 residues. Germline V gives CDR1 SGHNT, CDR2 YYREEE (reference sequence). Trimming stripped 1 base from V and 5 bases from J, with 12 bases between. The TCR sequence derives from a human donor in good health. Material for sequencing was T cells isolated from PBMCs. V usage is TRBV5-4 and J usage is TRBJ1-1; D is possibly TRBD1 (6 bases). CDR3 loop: CASSLTGMRTEAFF. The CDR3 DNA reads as TGTGCCAGCAGCTTGACAGGGATGAGAACTGAAGCTTTCTTT.